This entry concerns a single TCR beta chain. In the authors' methods: Reference gene primer amplification yielded estimated nucleated cell counts. Produced via immunoSEQ multiplex PCR; TCRdb's table is partial and in-frame only. V and J calls and clone size are as listed in that table; D and trimming were resolved from the DNA. The sample includes 70,000 or so clones, under 95% seen only once; the top ten take 7.5% to 9.5%. The entry originates in a study of blood T cell repertoires in COVID-19. Study details: Acute and convalescent COVID-19 specimens originated in the United States, Italy and Spain. The analysed material was cDNA or gDNA that came from T cells, B-cell-depleted T cells, or PBMCs.

The CDR3 has 15 amino acids. Germline lookup yields CDR1 LNHDA and CDR2 SQIVND (reference sequence). V lost 6 bases, J lost 7 bases, and 10 bases stayed unmatched. This TCR was sampled from a human donor in a cohort sampled during active COVID-19. This sequence joins TRBV19 and TRBJ2-1; 9 nucleotides align to TRBD1. Source material: peripheral blood. The CDR3: CASSPTGGAGNEQFF. The CDR3 DNA is TGTGCCAGTAGCCCAACAGGGGGCGCGGGAAATGAGCAGTTCTTC.